The 10 T cell receptor beta chains presented below share a single source sample, sequenced in a study of T cells in Graves' hyperthyroidism and ophthalmopathy. Amplification of TCR beta CDR3 regions used RNA as the template. In the first-round RT-PCR of the TCR CDR3, the HTBI primer set was used. One entry per CDR3 protein, called by TCRdb with MiXCR from the multiplex PCR reads. The sample records 500,000 to 700,000 distinct CDR3 sequences, 16% being singletons. Sequenced sample: blood. The receptors come from a woman aged 18-29 years with Graves' hyperthyroidism.

The table lists this clonotype with many counts. The chain couples TRBV6-5 to TRBJ2-7, with TRBD1 matching over 10 bases. Germline V lookup: CDR1 MNHEY, CDR2 SVGAGI. V shed 7 bases and J 11 bases; nucleotides not matched to a gene: 23. This CDR3 comprises 17 residues. The CDR3 reads CASTRGGLGQGNTSKYF. The CDR3 DNA sequence: TGTGCCAGCACGAGGGGGGGATTGGGACAGGGGAATACGAGCAAGTACTTC.

This rearrangement joins TRBV18 to TRBJ2-1; 9 bases align to TRBD1. V lost 3 bases, J lost 6 bases, and 9 bases stayed unmatched. The CDR3 has 16 residues. Germline V CDR1 and CDR2: KGHSH, LQKENI. The CDR3 nucleotides read TGTGCCAGCTCACCGATCATTACGGGACAGGGCAATGAGCAGTTCTTC. This gives the protein CASSPIITGQGNEQFF.

For the CDR3, the DNA is TGTGCCAGCAGCCAACACTACGAGCAGTACTTC. As protein: CASSQHYEQYF. The chain combines TRBV14 with TRBJ2-7; no definite D call. V was cut by 2 bases and J by 3 bases, with 2 bases left in between. The CDR3 has 11 residues. Germline values: CDR1 SGHDN, CDR2 FVKESK.

The CDR3 DNA is TGTGCCAGCAGTCCATACAGGGGGCGCGGCAACGAGCAGTACTTC. It specifies CASSPYRGRGNEQYF. The rearrangement uses TRBV12-3 or TRBV12-4 and TRBJ2-7; 9 nucleotides align to TRBD1. Trimming removed 5 bases from V and 5 bases from J; junction bases left unmatched: 10. The CDR3 is 15 amino acids.

The genes are TRBV5-1 and TRBJ1-5, with TRBD1 matching 7 bases. The CDR3 spans 17 residues. Per germline, CDR1 SGHRS and CDR2 YFSETQ. Trimming cost V 0 bases and J 2 bases; bases outside gene matches: 8. CDR3 loop: CASSLGGRQGGNQPQHF. DNA of the CDR3: TGCGCCAGCAGCTTGGGGGGCAGACAGGGCGGCAATCAGCCCCAGCATTTT.

Many counts were recorded for this clonotype. V gene TRBV7-8 combines with J gene TRBJ2-7; 7 bases match TRBD2. The CDR3 extends over 15 amino acids. Germline CDR1 is SGHVS and CDR2 is FQNEAQ. With V trimmed by 7 bases and J by 0 bases, 9 bases remained unmatched. CDR3 in amino acids: CASTPSGGASYEQYF. As DNA, the CDR3 is TGTGCCAGCACCCCCTCGGGGGGTGCCTCCTACGAGCAGTACTTC.

The J gene is TRBJ2-1, the V gene TRBV2; TRBD2 matches 8 bases. Unmatched junction bases numbered 11, after V lost 8 bases and J lost 8 bases. The CDR3 totals 14 residues. Germline V gives CDR1 SNHLY, CDR2 FYNNEI. The CDR3 coding sequence is TGTGCCAGCTCCAACGCGGGGGGTGTGTATGAGCAGTTCTTC. Residues: CASSNAGGVYEQFF.

This clonotype was observed at least ten times. The V call is TRBV20-1, the J call TRBJ2-3, with 16 positions matching TRBD2. The CDR3 has 17 residues. CDR1 is DFQATT, CDR2 SNEGSKA, per germline (reference sequence). J lost 1 base, V lost 6 bases, and 7 bases had no gene match. CDR3 protein: CSAARGTSGGGTDTQYF. The CDR3 nucleotides are TGCAGTGCGGCTCGTGGGACTAGCGGGGGGGGCACAGATACGCAGTATTTT.

Comment on this clonotype: This may stem from a read error, because a much larger clone lies one nucleotide away. This rearrangement joins TRBV12-3 or TRBV12-4 to TRBJ2-1; D possibly corresponds to TRBD2 (7 bases). The CDR3 totals 16 residues. V was trimmed by 9 bases and J by 8 bases, leaving 26 bases between them. The CDR3 DNA is TGTGCCAGTACAGAACTAGCGACAGGTCTTAACGATGAGCAGTTCTTC. Translated: CASTELATGLNDEQFF.

V gene TRBV18 combines with J gene TRBJ2-5; 8 bases align to TRBD1. Trimming at V came to 6 bases and at J to 5 bases, leaving 8 bases not matched to a gene. The CDR3 contains 14 residues. Germline V gives CDR1 KGHSH, CDR2 LQKENI. The CDR3 nucleotides read TGTGCCAGCTCGCGCAGGGGGCCTCAGGAGACCCAGTACTTC. Its translation: CASSRRGPQETQYF.